This T cell receptor (beta chain) emerged from a study of beta chain features in type 1 diabetes (dated 2018 in TCRdb). About the investigation overall: Patients and healthy donors did not differ in mean age, gender distribution, total cell number or subset yield. In the study, recently diagnosed type 1 diabetes patients and matched healthy donors were compared on the TCRB repertoires of their sorted circulating CD4+ T cell subsets. Naive and central memory subsets were obtained from all 30 or so donors, but regulatory and stem cell-like memory subsets were isolated from only 8 patients and roughly 8 healthy donors. A total of roughly 98,000,000 sorted cells were examined across all samples, and RNA yield correlated strongly with the number of cells per subset. Paper-wide results and their limitations: At VDJ recombination sites, patients with type 1 diabetes made fewer insertions and deleted more nucleotides, a pattern implying thymic rearrangement abnormalities. Because the HLA sub-analyses included only small numbers of individuals, any influence of HLA type on TCRB rearrangement was left unresolved. In all four CD4+ subsets, TCRB CDR3 length was moderately but significantly shorter in type 1 diabetes patients. PCR may preferentially amplify shorter templates, but because patient and control samples were amplified and corrected together, any resulting skew would affect both groups equally. Sequencing cDNA rather than genomic DNA could over-represent highly expressing activated cells, although activation and CD3 levels did not differ between groups. Naive, central memory and regulatory TCRB repertoires appeared to be more similar among patients than among healthy donors.

Sequences MDHEN (CDR1) and SYDVKM (CDR2) are obtained from the germline V gene. Trimming removed 3 bases from V and 6 bases from J; the gene matches leave 9 bases unexplained. Spanning cysteine to phenylalanine, the CDR3 consists of 16 amino acids. The CDR3 DNA has 48 bases and is translated from base 1. The entire amount of isolated RNA was reverse transcribed using the High Capacity cDNA Reverse Transcription Kit, so the sequenced TCRB transcripts were expressed ones. Deep immunoSEQ sequencing was applied to naive, central memory and regulatory T cell samples, giving an average of around 4 million total reads per sample. After sorted cells were lysed in RLT buffer, RNA was extracted with DNase-treated RNeasy Micro or Mini kits, with the choice depending on cell number. Each cell subset was processed separately to prevent cross-contamination, with patient and healthy donor samples processed together. The immunoSEQ multiplex PCR was used to amplify TCRB sequences from cDNA, generating 87-bp fragments that spanned the CDR3 region. Sequencing of the amplicons was done on the Illumina HiSeq platform. The authors processed their data as follows. Synthetic template baselines were used to correct PCR bias computationally, reads within Hamming distance 2 were collapsed together, and singletons that could not be merged were discarded. Reads were aligned against IMGT to assign V, D and J genes, CDR3 length and insertions or deletions at six rearrangement sites. Within each subset, clonotype counts were normalized to the number of sorted cells before true diversity and Gini coefficients were calculated with the tcR R package. The overlap coefficient, calculated on TCRB nucleotide sequences, was used to quantify repertoire sharing. The immuneACCESS repertoire file appears here via TCRdb, limited to in-frame rearrangements. These files lack a portion of the clones; in checked studies, under half of the deficit traces to unresolved V genes, and the cause of the others is not known. V, J and clone size derive from that table, while D and trimming were established from the DNA sequence. The sample table holds tens of thousands of clones, of which roughly half were seen once. 2% to 3% of the sample belongs to the ten largest clones.

Each donor gave one peripheral blood draw, averaging roughly 100 mL, which was collected into heparinised tubes. A BD FACSAria II was used to sort naive, central memory, regulatory and stem cell-like memory CD4+ T cells with a panel that included CD45RO, CCR7, CD25, CD127, CD95 and CD27. All sorted populations exceeded 98% purity. Right away, PBMCs were isolated by Lymphoprep density gradient centrifugation and were stained directly, with no culture step. Samples were stained and sorted in pairs, with one healthy donor and one patient per experiment, so that batch effects were minimized. As to this clone: Its recognized antigen is unknown. No much larger clone exists at a distance of one base, and base qualities are not known.

The V and J genes are TRBV28 and TRBJ1-4, with 8 bases in between that match TRBD1. The specimen was Tregs from blood. The sample's cell subset or site label, in plain terms: regulatory CD4+ T cells. The origin of this receptor is a woman aged 40 to 49 with type 1 diabetes. The CDR3 amino acid sequence is: CASSFYRQGKDEKLFF. The DNA reads TGTGCCAGCAGTTTTTACCGACAGGGGAAAGATGAAAAACTGTTTTTT.